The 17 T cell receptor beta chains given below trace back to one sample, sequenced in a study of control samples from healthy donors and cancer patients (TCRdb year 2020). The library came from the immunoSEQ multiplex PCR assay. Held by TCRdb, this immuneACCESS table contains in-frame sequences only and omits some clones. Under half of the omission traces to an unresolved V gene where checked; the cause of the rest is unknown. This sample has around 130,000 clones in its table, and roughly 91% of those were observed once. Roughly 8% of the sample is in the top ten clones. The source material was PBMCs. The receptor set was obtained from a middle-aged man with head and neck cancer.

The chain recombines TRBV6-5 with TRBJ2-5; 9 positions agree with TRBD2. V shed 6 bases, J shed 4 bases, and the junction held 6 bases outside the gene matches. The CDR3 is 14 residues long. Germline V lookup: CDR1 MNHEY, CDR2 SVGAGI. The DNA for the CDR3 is TGTGCCAGCAGCGTAGCGGGAGTCGGAGAGACCCAGTACTTC. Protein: CASSVAGVGETQYF.

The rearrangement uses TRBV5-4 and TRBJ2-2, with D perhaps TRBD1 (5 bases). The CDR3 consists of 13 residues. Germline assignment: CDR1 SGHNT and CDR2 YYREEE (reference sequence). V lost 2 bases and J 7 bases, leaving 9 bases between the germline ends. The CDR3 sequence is CASSFSRVGELFF. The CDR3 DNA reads TGTGCCAGCAGCTTTAGCAGGGTCGGGGAGCTGTTTTTT.

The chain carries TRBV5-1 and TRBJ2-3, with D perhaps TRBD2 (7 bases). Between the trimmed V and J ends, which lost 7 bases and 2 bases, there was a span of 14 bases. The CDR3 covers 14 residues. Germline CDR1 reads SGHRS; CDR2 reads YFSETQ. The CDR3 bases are TGCGCCAGCTCAGGGGACTACTCCACAGATACGCAGTATTTT. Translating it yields CASSGDYSTDTQYF.

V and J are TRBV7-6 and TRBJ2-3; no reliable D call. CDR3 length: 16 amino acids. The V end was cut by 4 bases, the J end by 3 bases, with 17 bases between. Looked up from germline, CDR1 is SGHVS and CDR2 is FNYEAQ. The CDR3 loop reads CASSSPAGLRTDTQYF. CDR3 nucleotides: TGTGCCAGCAGCTCCCCTGCAGGCTTGAGGACAGATACGCAGTATTTT.

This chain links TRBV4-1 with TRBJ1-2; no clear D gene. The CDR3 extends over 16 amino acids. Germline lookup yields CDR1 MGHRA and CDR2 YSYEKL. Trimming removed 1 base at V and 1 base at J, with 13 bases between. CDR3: CASSQAPGRGNYGYTF. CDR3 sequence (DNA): TGCGCCAGCAGCCAAGCGCCCGGGCGCGGTAACTATGGCTACACCTTC.

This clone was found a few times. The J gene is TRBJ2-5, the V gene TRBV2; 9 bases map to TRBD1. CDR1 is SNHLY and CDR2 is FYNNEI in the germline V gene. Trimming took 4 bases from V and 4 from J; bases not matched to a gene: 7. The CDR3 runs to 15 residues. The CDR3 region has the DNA TGTGCCAGCAGTGTGGGGACAGGGCGTGGAGAGACCCAGTACTTC. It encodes CASSVGTGRGETQYF.

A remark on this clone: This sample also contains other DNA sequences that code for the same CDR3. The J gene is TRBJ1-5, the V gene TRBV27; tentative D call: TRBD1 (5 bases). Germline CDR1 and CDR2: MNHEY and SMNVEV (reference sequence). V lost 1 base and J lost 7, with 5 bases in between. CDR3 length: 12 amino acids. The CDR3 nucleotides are TGTGCCAGCAGTTTATGGGGGCAGCCCCAGCATTTT. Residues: CASSLWGQPQHF.

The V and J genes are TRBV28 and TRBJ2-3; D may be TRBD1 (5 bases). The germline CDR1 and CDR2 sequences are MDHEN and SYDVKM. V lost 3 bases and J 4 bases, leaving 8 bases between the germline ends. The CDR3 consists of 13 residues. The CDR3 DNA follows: TGTGCCAGCAGTTTGCTAGGGGCAGATACGCAGTATTTT. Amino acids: CASSLLGADTQYF.

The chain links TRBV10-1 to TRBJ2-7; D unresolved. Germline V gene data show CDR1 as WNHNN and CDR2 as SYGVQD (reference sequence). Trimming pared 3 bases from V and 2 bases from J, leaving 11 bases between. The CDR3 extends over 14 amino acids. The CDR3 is CASSDGNFPYEQYF. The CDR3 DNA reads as TGCGCCAGCAGTGATGGGAATTTCCCCTACGAGCAGTACTTC.

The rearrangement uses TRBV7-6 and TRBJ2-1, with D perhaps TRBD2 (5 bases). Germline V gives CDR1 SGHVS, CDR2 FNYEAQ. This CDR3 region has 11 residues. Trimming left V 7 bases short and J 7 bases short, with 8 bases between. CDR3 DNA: TGTGCCAGCACCGGGGTGAATGAGCAGTTCTTC. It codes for CASTGVNEQFF.

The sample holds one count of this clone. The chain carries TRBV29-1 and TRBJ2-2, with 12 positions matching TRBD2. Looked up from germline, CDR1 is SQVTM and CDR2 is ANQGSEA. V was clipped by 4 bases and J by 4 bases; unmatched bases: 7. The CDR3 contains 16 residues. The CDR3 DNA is TGCAGCGTTGCCGTGGGACTAGCGGGTGTCACCGGGGAGCTGTTTTTT. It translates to CSVAVGLAGVTGELFF.

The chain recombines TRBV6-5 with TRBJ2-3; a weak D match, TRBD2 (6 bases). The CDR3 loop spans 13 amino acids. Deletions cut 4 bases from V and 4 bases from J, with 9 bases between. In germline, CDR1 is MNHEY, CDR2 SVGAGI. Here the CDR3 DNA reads TGTGCCAGCAGTTCGGTAGCGGCAGATACGCAGTATTTT. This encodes CASSSVAADTQYF.

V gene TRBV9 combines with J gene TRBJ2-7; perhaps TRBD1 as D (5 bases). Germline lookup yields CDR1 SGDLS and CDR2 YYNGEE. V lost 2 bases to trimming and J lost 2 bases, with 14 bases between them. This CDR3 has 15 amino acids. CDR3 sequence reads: CASSVGPTEAYEQYF. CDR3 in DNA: TGTGCCAGCAGCGTTGGCCCGACAGAAGCCTACGAGCAGTACTTC. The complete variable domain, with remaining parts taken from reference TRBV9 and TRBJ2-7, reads DSGVTQTPKHLITATGQRVTLRCSPRSGDLSVYWYQQSLDQGLQFLIQYYNGEERAKGNILERFSAQQFPDLHSELNLSSLELGDSALYFCASSVGPTEAYEQYFGPGTRLTVT.

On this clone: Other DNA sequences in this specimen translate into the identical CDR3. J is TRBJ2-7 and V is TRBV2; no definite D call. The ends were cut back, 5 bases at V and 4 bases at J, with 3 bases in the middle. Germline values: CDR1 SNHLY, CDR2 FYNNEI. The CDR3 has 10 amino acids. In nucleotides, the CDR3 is TGTGCCAGCAGTCTGTACGAGCAGTACTTC. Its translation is CASSLYEQYF.

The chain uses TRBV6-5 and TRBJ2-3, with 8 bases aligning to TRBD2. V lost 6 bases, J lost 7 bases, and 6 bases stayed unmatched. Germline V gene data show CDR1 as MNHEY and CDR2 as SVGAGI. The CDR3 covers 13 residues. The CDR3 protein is CASRPGGAYTQYF. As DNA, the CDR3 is TGTGCCAGCAGGCCGGGGGGGGCCTATACGCAGTATTTT.

The chain's CDR3 is CASSPLPGTSLQETQYF. CDR3 bases: TGTGCCAGCTCACCACTTCCGGGGACTAGCTTACAAGAGACCCAGTACTTC. V is TRBV18 and J is TRBJ2-5; 9 nucleotides line up with TRBD2. This CDR3 region has 17 residues. Germline CDR1 reads KGHSH; CDR2 reads LQKENI. J gave up 2 bases and V 1 base, and 8 bases lay outside the gene matches.

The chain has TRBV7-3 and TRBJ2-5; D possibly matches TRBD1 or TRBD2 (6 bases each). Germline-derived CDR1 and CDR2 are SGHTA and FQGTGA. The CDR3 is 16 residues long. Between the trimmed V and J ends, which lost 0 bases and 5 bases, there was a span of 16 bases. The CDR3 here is CASSLTPRGAWETQYF. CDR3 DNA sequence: TGTGCCAGCAGCTTAACCCCGAGGGGGGCCTGGGAGACCCAGTACTTC.